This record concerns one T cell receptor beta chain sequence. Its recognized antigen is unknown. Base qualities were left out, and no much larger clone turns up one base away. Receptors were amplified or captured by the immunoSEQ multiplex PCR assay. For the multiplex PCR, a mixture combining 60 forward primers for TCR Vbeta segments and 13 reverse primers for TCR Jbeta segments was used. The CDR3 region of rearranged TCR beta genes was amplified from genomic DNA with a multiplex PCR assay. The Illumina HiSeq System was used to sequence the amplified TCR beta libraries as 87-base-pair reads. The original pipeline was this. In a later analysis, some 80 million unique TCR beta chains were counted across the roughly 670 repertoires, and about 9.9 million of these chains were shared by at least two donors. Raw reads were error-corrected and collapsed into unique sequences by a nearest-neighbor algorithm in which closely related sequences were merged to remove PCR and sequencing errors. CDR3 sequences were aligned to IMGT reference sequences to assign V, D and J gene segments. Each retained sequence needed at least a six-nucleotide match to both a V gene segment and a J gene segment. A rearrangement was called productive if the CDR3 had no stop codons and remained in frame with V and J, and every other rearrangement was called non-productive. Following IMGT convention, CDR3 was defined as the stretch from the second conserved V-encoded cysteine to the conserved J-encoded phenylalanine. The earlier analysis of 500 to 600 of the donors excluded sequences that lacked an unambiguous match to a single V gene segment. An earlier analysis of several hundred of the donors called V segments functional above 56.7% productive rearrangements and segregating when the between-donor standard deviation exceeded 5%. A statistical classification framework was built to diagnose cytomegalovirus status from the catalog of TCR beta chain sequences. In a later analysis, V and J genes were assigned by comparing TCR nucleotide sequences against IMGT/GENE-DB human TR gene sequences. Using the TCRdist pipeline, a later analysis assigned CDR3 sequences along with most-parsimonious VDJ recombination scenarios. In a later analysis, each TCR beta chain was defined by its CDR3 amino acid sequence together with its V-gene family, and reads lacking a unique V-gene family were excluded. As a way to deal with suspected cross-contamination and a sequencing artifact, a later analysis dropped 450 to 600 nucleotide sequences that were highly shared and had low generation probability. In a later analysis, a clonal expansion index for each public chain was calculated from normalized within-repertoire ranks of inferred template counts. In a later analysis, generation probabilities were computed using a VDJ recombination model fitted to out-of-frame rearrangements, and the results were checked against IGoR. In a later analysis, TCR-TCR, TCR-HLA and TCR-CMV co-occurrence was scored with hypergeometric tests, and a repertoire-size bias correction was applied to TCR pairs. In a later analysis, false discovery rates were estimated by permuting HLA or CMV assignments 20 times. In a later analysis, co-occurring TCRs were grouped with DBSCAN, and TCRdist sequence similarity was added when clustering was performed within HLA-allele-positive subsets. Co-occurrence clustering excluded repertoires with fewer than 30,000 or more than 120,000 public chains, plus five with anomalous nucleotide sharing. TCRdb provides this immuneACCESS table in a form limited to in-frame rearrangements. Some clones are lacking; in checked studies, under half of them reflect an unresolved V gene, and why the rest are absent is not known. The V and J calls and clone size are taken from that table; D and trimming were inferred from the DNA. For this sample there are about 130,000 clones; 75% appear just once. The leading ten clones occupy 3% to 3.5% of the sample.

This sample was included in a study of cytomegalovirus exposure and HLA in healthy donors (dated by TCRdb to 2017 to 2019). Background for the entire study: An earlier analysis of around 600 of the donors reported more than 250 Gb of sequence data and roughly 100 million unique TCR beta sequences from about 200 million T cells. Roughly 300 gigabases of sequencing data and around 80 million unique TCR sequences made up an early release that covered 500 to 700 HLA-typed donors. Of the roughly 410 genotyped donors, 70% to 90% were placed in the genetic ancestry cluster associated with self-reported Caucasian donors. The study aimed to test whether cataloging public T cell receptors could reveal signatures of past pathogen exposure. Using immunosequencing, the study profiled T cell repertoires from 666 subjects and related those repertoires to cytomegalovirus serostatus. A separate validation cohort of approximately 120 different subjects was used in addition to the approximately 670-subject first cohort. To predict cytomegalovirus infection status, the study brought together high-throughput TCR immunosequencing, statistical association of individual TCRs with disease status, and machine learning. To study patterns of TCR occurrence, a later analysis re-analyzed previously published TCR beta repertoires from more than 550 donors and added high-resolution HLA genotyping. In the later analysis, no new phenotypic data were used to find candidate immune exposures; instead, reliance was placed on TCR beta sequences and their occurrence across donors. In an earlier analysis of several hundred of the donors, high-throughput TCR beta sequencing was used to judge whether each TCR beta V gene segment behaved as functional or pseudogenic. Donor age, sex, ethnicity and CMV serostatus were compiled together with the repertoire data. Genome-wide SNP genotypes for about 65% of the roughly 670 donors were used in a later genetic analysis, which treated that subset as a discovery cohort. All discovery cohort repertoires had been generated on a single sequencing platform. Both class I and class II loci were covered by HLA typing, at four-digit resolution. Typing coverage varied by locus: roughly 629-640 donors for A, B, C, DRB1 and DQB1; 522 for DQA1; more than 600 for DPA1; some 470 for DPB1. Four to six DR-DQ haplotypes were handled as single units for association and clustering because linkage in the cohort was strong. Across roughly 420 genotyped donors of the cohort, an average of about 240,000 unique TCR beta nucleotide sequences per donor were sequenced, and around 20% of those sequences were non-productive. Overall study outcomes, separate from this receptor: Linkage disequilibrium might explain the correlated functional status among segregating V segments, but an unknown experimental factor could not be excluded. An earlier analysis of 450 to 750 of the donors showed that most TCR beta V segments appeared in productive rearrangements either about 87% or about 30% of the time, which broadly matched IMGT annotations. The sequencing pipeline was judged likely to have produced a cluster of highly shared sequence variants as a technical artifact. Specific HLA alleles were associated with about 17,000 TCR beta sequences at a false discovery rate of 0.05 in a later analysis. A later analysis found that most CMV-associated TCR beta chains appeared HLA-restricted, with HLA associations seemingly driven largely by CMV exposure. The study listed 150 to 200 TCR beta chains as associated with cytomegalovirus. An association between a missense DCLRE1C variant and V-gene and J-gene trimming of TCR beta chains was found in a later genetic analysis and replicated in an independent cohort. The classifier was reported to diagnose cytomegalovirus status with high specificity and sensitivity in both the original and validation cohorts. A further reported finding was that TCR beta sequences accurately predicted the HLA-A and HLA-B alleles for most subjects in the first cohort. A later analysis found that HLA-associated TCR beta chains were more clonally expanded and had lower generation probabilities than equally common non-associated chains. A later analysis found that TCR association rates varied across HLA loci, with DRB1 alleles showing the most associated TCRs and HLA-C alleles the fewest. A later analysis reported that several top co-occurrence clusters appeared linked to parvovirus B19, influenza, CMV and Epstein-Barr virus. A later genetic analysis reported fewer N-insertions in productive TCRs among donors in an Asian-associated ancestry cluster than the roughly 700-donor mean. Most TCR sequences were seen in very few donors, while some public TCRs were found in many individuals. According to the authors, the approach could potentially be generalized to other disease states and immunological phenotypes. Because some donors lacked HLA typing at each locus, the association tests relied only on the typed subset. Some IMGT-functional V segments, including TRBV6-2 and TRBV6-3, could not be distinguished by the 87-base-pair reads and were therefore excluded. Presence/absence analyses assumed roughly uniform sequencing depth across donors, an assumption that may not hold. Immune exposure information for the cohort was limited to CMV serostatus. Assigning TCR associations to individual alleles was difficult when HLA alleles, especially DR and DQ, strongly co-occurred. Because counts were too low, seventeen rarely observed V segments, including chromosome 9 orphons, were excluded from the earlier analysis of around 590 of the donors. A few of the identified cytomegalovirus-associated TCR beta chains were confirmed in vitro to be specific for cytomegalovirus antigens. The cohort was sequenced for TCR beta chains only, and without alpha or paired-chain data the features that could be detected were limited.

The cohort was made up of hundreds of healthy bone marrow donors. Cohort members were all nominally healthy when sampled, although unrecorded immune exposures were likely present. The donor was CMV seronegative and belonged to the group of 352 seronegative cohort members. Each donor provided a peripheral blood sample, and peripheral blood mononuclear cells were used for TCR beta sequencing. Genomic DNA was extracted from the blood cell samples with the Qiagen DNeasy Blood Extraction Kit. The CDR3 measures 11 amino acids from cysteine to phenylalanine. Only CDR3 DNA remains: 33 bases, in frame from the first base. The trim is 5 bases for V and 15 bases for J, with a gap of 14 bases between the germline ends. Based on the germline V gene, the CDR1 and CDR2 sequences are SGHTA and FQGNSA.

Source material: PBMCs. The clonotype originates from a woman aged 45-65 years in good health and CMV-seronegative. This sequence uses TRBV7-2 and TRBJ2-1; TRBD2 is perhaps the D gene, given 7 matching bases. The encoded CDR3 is CASSGGASLFF. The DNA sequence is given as TGTGCCAGCAGCGGGGGGGCAAGTCTGTTCTTC.